These 17 T cell receptor beta chains were sequenced from one sample in a study of CXCR3-negative and CXCR3-positive naive CD8 T cells. TRB cDNA libraries were made by UMI-labeled 5' RACE. For each CDR3 protein, TCRdb gives one entry from its re-call of the 5' RACE reads, without DNA. The sample totals tens of thousands of distinct CDR3 sequences; its top ten clones hold approximately 1.5%. The sequenced material came from naive CXCR3- CD8+ T cells from blood. Subset in this sample: CD45RO-CCR7+CD27+CD95- naive CD8+ T cells lacking CXCR3 (TNR3-). The receptor set was obtained from a human donor in good health. Some clones in this sample may be carry-over from other donors' samples.

The chain couples TRBV7-6 to TRBJ2-7; no DNA is available, so the TRBD2 call from TCRdb remains unchecked. The germline CDR1 and CDR2 sequences are SGHVS and FNYEAQ. This CDR3 spans 17 amino acids. Here the CDR3 reads CASSLAGGRRAQVEQYF.

This chain joins TRBV2 and TRBJ2-7; there is no DNA to check the TCRdb D call of TRBD2. The CDR3 totals 18 residues. Germline values: CDR1 SNHLY, CDR2 FYNNEI. Here the CDR3 reads CASVDPSNLGSVINEQYF.

The chain is built from TRBV6-5 and TRBJ1-4; TCRdb reports TRBD1, a call that lacks DNA to check it against. Germline V gives CDR1 MNHEY, CDR2 SVGAGI. The CDR3 is made up of 12 amino acids. CDR3: CASKGASEKLFF.

V gene TRBV6-4 combines with J gene TRBJ2-1; TCRdb designates TRBD1, a call that cannot be tested without DNA. The germline V gene has CDR1 MRHNA and CDR2 SNTAGT. This CDR3 spans 16 amino acids. CDR3 loop: CASSDGTGGSYNEQFF.

The chain couples TRBV29-1 to TRBJ2-1; TCRdb selects TRBD2, and the lack of DNA leaves this call unchecked. This CDR3 comprises 12 residues. CDR1 and CDR2 from the germline V gene are SQVTM and ANQGSEA. The CDR3 protein is CELARVPNEQFF.

The CDR3 region is CASSLGLAGDWSYEQYF. The chain couples TRBV28 to TRBJ2-7; TCRdb selects TRBD2, and the lack of DNA leaves this call unchecked. This CDR3 has 17 amino acids. Germline CDR1 is MDHEN and CDR2 is SYDVKM.

This rearrangement joins TRBV20-1 to TRBJ2-3; checking the TCRdb D call of TRBD1 is not possible without DNA. Germline loops: CDR1 DFQATT, CDR2 SNEGSKA (reference sequence). This CDR3 comprises 16 residues. This CDR3 is CSARDPPGTVFHTQYF.

This chain links TRBV24-1 with TRBJ2-7. CDR1 and CDR2 from the germline V gene are KGHDR and SFDVKD. The CDR3 totals 15 residues. CDR3 sequence: CATSPSSDGRYEQYF.

The chain employs TRBV14 and TRBJ2-3. There are 15 residues in the CDR3. Germline CDR1 reads SGHDN; CDR2 reads FVKESK. The CDR3 is CASSQEDFSADTQYF.

The V call is TRBV4-1, the J call TRBJ2-7. The CDR3 sequence is 12 residues long. CDR1 and CDR2 from the germline V gene are MGHRA and YSYEKL. CDR3 residues: CASSQDGREQYF.

CDR3 residues: CASSLERDSYEQYF. This sequence joins TRBV11-2 and TRBJ2-7; TCRdb reports TRBD2, a call that lacks DNA to check it against. Germline-derived CDR1 and CDR2 are SGHAT and FQNNGV. This CDR3 region has 14 residues.

The chain uses TRBV28 and TRBJ2-7; TCRdb picks TRBD1, but there is no DNA to check that call. The CDR3 sequence is 16 residues long. In germline, CDR1 is MDHEN, CDR2 SYDVKM. CDR3 sequence reads: CASSLPRPGGVYEQYF.

The V call is TRBV10-3, the J call TRBJ2-7; TCRdb returns TRBD2, unconfirmable since there is no DNA. The CDR3 runs 13 residues. Germline CDR1 is ENHRY and CDR2 is SYGVKD. The CDR3 spells CAIMTGLCYEQYF.

The rearrangement joins TRBV6-1 to TRBJ1-5; TCRdb gives TRBD1 as the D gene, but with no DNA this cannot be confirmed. CDR3 length: 16 amino acids. Germline CDR1 and CDR2: MNHNS and SASEGT. CDR3 in amino acids: CASSEAGAYSNQPQHF.

This chain links TRBV5-1 with TRBJ2-1. CDR1 and CDR2 from the germline V gene are SGHRS and YFSETQ. This CDR3 has 11 residues. CDR3 loop: CASSRYNEQFF.

CDR3 protein: CSVEEDRGLGQYF. The chain couples TRBV29-1 to TRBJ2-7; absent DNA, TCRdb's TRBD1 call cannot be checked. The CDR3 contains 13 residues. Germline values: CDR1 SQVTM, CDR2 ANQGSEA.

The chain has TRBV5-5 and TRBJ2-1; the D gene TCRdb calls, TRBD2, cannot be checked with no DNA. This CDR3 is built from 16 residues. CDR1 SGHKS and CDR2 YYEKEE come from the germline V gene (reference sequence). CDR3 sequence reads: CASSSVVAGVGNEQFF.